This record concerns one T cell receptor beta chain sequence. Antigen unknown. The data are from a study of cytomegalovirus exposure and HLA in healthy donors. General study findings and limits: Later on, analysis showed that most CMV-associated TCR beta chains appeared to be HLA-restricted. Researchers counted around 180 TCR beta chains as cytomegalovirus-associated. Reports indicated that the classifier achieved high specificity and sensitivity in diagnosing cytomegalovirus status. A missense DCLRE1C variant was associated with V- and J-gene trimming of TCR beta chains in a later analysis, and an independent cohort replicated the association.

The germline CDR1 and CDR2 sequences are SEHNR and FQNEAQ (reference sequence). V lost 2 bases to trimming and J lost 4 bases; unmatched junction nucleotides: 8. This CDR3 is built from 16 residues. Use of 60 Vbeta and 13 Jbeta primers characterized the PCR. Produced via immunoSEQ multiplex PCR; TCRdb's table is partial and in-frame only. The sample yields about 160,000 clones, 79% seen once. V is TRBV7-9 and J is TRBJ1-3; 7 bases map to TRBD1. The receptor was derived from a human donor in good health. The sample comprised PBMCs. In DNA, the CDR3 is TGTGCCAGCAGCTTAATGCGCGGGACAGCGGGAAACACCATATATTTT. The encoded protein is CASSLMRGTAGNTIYF.